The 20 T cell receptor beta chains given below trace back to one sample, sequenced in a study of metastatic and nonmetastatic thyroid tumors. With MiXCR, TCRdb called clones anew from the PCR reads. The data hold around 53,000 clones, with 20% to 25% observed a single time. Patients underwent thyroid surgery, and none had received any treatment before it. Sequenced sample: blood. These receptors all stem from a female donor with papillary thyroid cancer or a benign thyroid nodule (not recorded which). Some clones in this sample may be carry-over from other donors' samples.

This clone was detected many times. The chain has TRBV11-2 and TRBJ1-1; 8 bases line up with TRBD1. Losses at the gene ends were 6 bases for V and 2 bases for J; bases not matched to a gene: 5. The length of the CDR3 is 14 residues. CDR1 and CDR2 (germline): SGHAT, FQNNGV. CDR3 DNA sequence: TGTGCCAGCAGGTACAGGGGGTCTAACACTGAAGCTTTCTTT. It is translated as CASRYRGSNTEAFF.

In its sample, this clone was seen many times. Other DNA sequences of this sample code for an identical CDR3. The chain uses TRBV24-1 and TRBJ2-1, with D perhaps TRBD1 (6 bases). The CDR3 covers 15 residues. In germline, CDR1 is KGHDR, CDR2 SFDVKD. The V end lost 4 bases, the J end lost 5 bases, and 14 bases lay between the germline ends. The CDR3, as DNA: TGTGCCACCAGTGAATCCCGGACAGCAAACAATGAGCAGTTCTTC. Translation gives CATSESRTANNEQFF.

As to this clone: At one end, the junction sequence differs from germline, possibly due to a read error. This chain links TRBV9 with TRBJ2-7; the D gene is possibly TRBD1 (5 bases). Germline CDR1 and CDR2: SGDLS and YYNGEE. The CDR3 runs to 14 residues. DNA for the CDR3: TGTGCCAGCAGCCACCGCGGCCCCCAGGGCGAGCAGCACTTC. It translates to CASSHRGPQGEQHF. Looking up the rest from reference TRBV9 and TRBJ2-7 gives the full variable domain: DSGVTQTPKHLITATGQRVTLRCSPRSGDLSVYWYQQSLDQGLQFLIQYYNGEERAKGNILERFSAQQFPDLHSELNLSSLELGDSALYFCASSHRGPQGEQHFGPGTRLTVT.

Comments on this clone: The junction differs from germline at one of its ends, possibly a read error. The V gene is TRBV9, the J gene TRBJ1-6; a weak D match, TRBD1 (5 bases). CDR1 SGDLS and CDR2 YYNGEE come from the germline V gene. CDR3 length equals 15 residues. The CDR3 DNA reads TGTGCCAGCAGCGAGGGGTGGGGAAGTAATGCACCCCTCCACTTT. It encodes CASSEGWGSNAPLHF.

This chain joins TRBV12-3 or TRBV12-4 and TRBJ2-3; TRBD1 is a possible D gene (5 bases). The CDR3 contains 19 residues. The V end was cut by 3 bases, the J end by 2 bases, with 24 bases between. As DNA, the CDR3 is TGTGCCAGCAGTTTCAACTCCATGTATACTGGGGCACACACAGATACGCAGTATTTT. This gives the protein CASSFNSMYTGAHTDTQYF.

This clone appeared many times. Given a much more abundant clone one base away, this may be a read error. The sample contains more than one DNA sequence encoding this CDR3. The CDR3 DNA reads as TGCGCCAGCAGTGTAAACTACTACGAGCAGTACTTC. It encodes CASSVNYYEQYF. J is TRBJ2-7 and V is TRBV28; D uncertain. This CDR3 is 12 amino acids long. CDR1 and CDR2 (germline): MDHEN, SYDVKM.

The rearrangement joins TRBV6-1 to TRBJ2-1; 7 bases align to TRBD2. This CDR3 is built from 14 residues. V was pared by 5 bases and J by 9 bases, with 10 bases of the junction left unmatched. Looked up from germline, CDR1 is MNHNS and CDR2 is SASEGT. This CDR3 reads CASSRLATAFEQFF. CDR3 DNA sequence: TGTGCCAGCAGTCGACTAGCCACCGCGTTTGAGCAGTTCTTC.

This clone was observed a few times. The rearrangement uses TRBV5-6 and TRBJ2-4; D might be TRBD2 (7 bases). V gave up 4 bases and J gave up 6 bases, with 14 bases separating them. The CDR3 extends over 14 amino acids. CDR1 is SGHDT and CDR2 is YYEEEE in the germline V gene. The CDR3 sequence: CASSPRGGGNIQYF. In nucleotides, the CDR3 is TGTGCCAGCAGCCCGAGGGGGGGCGGAAACATTCAGTACTTC.

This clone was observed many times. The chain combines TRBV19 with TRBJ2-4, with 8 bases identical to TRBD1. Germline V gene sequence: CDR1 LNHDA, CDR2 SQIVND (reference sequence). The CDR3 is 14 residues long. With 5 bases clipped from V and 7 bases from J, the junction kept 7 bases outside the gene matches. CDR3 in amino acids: CASSPLGQGNIQYF. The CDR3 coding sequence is TGTGCCAGTAGTCCCTTAGGACAGGGTAACATTCAGTACTTC.

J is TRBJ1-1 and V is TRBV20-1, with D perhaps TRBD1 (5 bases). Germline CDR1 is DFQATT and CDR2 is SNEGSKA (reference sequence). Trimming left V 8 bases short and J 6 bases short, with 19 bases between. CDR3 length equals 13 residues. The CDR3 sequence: CSIRADFNSEAFF. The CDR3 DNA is TGCAGTATCAGGGCGGACTTCAACTCTGAAGCTTTCTTT.

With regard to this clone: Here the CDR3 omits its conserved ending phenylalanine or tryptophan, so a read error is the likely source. This CDR3 is CASSQDRGSEQYL. CDR3 sequence (DNA): TGTGCCAGCAGCCAGGACAGGGGCTCCGAGCAGTACTTG. The chain joins TRBV7-3 to TRBJ2-7; TRBD1 aligns across 9 bases. Germline trimming cut 5 bases from V and 6 bases from J; bases unmatched to any gene: 5. CDR3 length: 13 residues. Germline V gives CDR1 SGHTA, CDR2 FQGTGA.

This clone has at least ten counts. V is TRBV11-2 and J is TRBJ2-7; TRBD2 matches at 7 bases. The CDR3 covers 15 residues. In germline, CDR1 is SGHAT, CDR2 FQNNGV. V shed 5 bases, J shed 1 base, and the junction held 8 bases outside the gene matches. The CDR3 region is CASSHQLARSYEQYF. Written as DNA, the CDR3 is TGTGCCAGCAGCCACCAACTAGCGCGTTCCTACGAGCAGTACTTC.

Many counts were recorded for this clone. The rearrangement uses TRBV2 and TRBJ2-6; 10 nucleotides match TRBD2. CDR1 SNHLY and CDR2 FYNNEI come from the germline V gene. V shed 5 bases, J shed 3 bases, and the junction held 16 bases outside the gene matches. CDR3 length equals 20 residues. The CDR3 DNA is TGTGCCAGCAGTAAGGTAGCGGGAGGACAACCCGTCTTTGGGGCCAACGTCCTGACTTTC. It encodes CASSKVAGGQPVFGANVLTF.

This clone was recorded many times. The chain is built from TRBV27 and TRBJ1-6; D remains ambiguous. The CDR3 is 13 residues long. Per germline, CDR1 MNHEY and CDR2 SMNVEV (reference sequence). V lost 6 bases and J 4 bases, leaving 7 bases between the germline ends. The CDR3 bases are TGTGCCAGCAGGTTGGGGTATAATTCACCCCTCCACTTT. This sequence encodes CASRLGYNSPLHF.

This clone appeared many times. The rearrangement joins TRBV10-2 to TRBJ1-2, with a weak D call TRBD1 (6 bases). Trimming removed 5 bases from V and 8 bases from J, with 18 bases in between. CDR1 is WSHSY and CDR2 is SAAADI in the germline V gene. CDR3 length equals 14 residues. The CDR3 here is CASSPDPGAYGYTF. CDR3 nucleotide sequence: TGCGCCAGCAGTCCAGACCCAGGGGCGTACGGCTACACCTTC.

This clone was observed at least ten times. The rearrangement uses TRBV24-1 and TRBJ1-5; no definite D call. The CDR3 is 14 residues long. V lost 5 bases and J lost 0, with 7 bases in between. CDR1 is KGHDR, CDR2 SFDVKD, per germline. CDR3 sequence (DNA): TGTGCCACCAGTGGTTGGAGTAGCAATCAGCCCCAGCATTTT. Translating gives CATSGWSSNQPQHF.

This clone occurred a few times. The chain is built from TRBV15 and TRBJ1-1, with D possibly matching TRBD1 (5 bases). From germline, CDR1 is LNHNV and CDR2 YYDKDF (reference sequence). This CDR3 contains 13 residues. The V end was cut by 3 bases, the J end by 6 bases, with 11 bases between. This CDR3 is CATSRGTVSEAFF. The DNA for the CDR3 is TGTGCCACCAGCAGGGGGACTGTCTCTGAAGCTTTCTTT.

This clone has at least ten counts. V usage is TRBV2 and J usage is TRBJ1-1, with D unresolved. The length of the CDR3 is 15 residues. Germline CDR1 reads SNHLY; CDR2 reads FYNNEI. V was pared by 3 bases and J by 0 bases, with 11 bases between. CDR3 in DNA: TGTGCCAGCAGTGAGGGCCCTAACATGAACACTGAAGCTTTCTTT. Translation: CASSEGPNMNTEAFF.

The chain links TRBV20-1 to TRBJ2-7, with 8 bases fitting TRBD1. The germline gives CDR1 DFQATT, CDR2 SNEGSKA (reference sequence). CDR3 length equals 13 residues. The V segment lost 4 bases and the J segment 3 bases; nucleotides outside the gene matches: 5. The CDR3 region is CSAIRQGSYEQYF. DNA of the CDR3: TGCAGTGCTATACGACAGGGGAGCTACGAGCAGTACTTC.

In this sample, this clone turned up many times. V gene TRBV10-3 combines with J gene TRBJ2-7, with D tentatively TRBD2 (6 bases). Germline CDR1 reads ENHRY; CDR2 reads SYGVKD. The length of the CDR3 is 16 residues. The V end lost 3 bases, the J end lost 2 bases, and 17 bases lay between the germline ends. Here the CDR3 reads CAISDRPGGDTYEQYF. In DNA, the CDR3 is TGTGCCATCAGTGACCGACCCGGGGGTGATACCTACGAGCAGTACTTC.